The 14 T cell receptor beta chains presented below share a single source sample, sequenced in a study of T cell responses to AZD1222 COVID-19 vaccine. Sequencing used immunoSEQ multiplex PCR; TCRdb keeps in-frame clones, though not all of them. The repertoire includes approximately 200,000 clones, about 94% of them detected once, and over 7.5% sits in the top ten. The sequenced sample was peripheral blood, obtained on day 0 of AZD1222 vaccination. All receptors derive from an adult in good health.

As regards this clone: The junction shows a germline mismatch at one end, possibly a read error. This chain connects TRBV7-2 to TRBJ2-3; D possibly corresponds to TRBD1 (6 bases). CDR1 is SGHTA and CDR2 is FQGNSA in the germline V gene. The CDR3 totals 12 residues. CDR3: CACRGGTDTQYF. In nucleotides, the CDR3 is TGTGCCTGCAGGGGTGGCACAGATACGCAGTATTTT.

V gene TRBV24-1 combines with J gene TRBJ1-1, with no clear D. Germline loops: CDR1 KGHDR, CDR2 SFDVKD. The ends were cut back, 3 bases at V and 6 bases at J, with 7 bases in the middle. The CDR3 length is 12 residues. DNA for the CDR3: TGTGCCACCAGTGATGTGGGTGCTGAAGCTTTCTTT. Translating gives CATSDVGAEAFF.

As DNA, the CDR3 is TGTGCCAGCAGCTCCGGGACTAGCGGGAGTCAAGATGAGCAGTTCTTC. It encodes CASSSGTSGSQDEQFF. The V gene is TRBV9, the J gene TRBJ2-1; 14 bases fit TRBD2. The V gene end was trimmed by 4 bases and the J gene end by 8 bases; junction bases not matched to a gene: 8. Germline CDR1 SGDLS, CDR2 YYNGEE. The length of the CDR3 is 16 residues.

This chain uses TRBV12-1 with TRBJ2-7; whether TRBD1, the table's D call, matches the DNA was not checked. TRBV12-1 is a recognized pseudogene. The CDR3 consists of 14 residues. In DNA form, the CDR3 reads TGTGCCAGCAGCCAGACAGGGCACCCCTGCGAGCAGTACTTC. Protein sequence: CASSQTGHPCEQYF.

This chain links TRBV6-4 with TRBJ2-1, with a weak D call TRBD1 (5 bases). V lost 0 bases, J lost 8 bases, and 11 bases lay in between. Germline CDR1 reads MRHNA; CDR2 reads SNTAGT. The CDR3 covers 14 residues. In nucleotides, the CDR3 is TGTGCCAGCAGTGACTCGAACAGGCCCCATGAGCAGTTCTTC. It codes for CASSDSNRPHEQFF.

V usage is TRBV30 and J usage is TRBJ2-7; 8 nucleotides agree with TRBD2. Looked up from germline, CDR1 is GTSNPN and CDR2 is SVGIG (reference sequence). CDR3 size: 14 residues. V shed 8 bases, J shed 2 bases, and the junction held 11 bases outside the gene matches. This CDR3 reads CARGEGLGAYEQYF. The CDR3 DNA sequence: TGTGCCCGCGGGGAGGGACTAGGGGCCTACGAGCAGTACTTC.

The chain recombines TRBV6-4 with TRBJ1-5; D gene unclear. Germline CDR1 is MRHNA and CDR2 is SNTAGT. The germline V and J ends were trimmed by 0 bases and 0 bases, with 15 bases remaining between them. This CDR3 comprises 18 residues. In DNA, the CDR3 is TGTGCCAGCAGTGACTCGAGTCGAGGACCTTATAGCAATCAGCCCCAGCATTTT. This translates into CASSDSSRGPYSNQPQHF.

CDR3 DNA sequence: TGTGCCACCTCCGGGACGTACTACAATGAGCAGTTCTTC. Protein sequence: CATSGTYYNEQFF. J is TRBJ2-1 and V is TRBV24-1; either TRBD1 or TRBD2 may fit D (5 bases each). Trimming took off 9 bases at V and 3 bases at J, with 11 bases between the two ends. Germline lookup yields CDR1 KGHDR and CDR2 SFDVKD. The CDR3 has 13 amino acids.

The V gene is TRBV27, the J gene TRBJ2-7, with 8 bases lining up with TRBD1. The ends lost 8 bases at V and 11 bases at J; junction bases unmatched: 14. The germline V gene encodes CDR1 MNHEY and CDR2 SMNVEV (reference sequence). CDR3 length: 13 residues. In nucleotides, the CDR3 is TGTGCCAGCTCCGGGACAGGTCTACGATGGGAGTACTTC. Its translation: CASSGTGLRWEYF.

This chain joins TRBV11-3 and TRBJ1-6; 9 positions agree with TRBD1. Germline-derived CDR1 and CDR2 are SGHNT and YENEEA. The CDR3 sequence is 16 residues long. V dropped 5 bases and J dropped 7; count of bases not matched to a gene: 9. The CDR3 is CASSQGRQGVNSPLHF. The DNA for the CDR3 is TGTGCCAGCAGCCAAGGGAGACAGGGGGTAAATTCACCCCTCCACTTT. Complete variable domain (other parts from reference TRBV11-3 and TRBJ1-6): EAGVVQSPRYKIIEKKQPVAFWCNPISGHNTLYWYLQNLGQGPELLIRYENEEAVDDSQLPKDRFSAERLKGVDSTLKIQPAELGDSAVYLCASSQGRQGVNSPLHFGNGTRLTVT.

The V gene is TRBV5-6, the J gene TRBJ1-5, with 7 bases matching TRBD1. This CDR3 region has 14 residues. With V trimmed by 3 bases and J by 4 bases, 4 bases remained unmatched. CDR1 is SGHDT, CDR2 YYEEEE, per germline. In nucleotides, the CDR3 is TGTGCCAGCAGCTCGGGACAGCTTAATCAGCCCCAGCATTTT. It encodes CASSSGQLNQPQHF.

The genes are TRBV2 and TRBJ1-6, with a possible D match to TRBD1 (6 bases). Per germline, CDR1 SNHLY and CDR2 FYNNEI. Trimming pared 8 bases from V and 2 bases from J, leaving 16 bases between. The CDR3 totals 16 residues. CDR3 DNA: TGTGCCAGCCGGTCACAGGGAACTCCCTATAATTCACCCCTCCACTTT. The encoded protein is CASRSQGTPYNSPLHF.

Only one count was recorded for this clone. This chain links TRBV15 with TRBJ2-4; 8 bases map to TRBD1. CDR3 size: 19 residues. Germline V CDR1 and CDR2: LNHNV, YYDKDF (reference sequence). With 5 bases clipped from V and 0 bases from J, the junction kept 15 bases outside the gene matches. CDR3 DNA sequence: TGTGCCACCAGCCGACAGGGGTCTGCTGTTGTACTAGCCAAAAACATTCAGTACTTC. Translating gives CATSRQGSAVVLAKNIQYF. Variable domain in full (rest from reference TRBV15 and TRBJ2-4): DAMVIQNPRYQVTQFGKPVTLSCSQTLNHNVMYWYQQKSSQAPKLLFHYYDKDFNNEADTPDNFQSRRPNTSFCFLDIRSPGLGDTAMYLCATSRQGSAVVLAKNIQYFGAGTRLSVL.

The chain couples TRBV4-2 to TRBJ2-7; 7 bases line up with TRBD2. The CDR3 loop spans 18 amino acids. V was clipped by 0 bases and J by 0 bases; unmatched bases: 11. The V gene's germline CDR1 is LGHNA and CDR2 YNFKEQ. The CDR3 here is CASSQDAPQSGTSYEQYF. CDR3 nucleotides: TGTGCCAGCAGCCAAGATGCCCCCCAGAGCGGGACCTCCTACGAGCAGTACTTC.